This T cell receptor (beta chain) emerged from a study of regulatory T cells in long-lasting Graves disease. Study results and limitations: Owing to a sample size that was small, accuracy may have been reduced.

This clonotype was counted many times. Its cognate antigen is unknown. Relative to the germline gene, one junction end is altered; a read error may explain this. Germline V gene sequence: CDR1 SNHLY, CDR2 FYNNEI. The length of the CDR3 is 16 residues. Time point noted: newly diagnosed GD, antithyroid drugs for less than 3 months. PBMC-derived RNA was used for the TCR library. Arm-PCR of CDR3 regions with iRepertoire HTBI primers generated TCR beta libraries. In TCRdb, the multiplex PCR reads were re-called with MiXCR into one record per CDR3 protein. This sample has about 400,000 distinct CDR3 sequences, with about 17% found just once. These data also formed part of another study, on T cells in Graves' hyperthyroidism and ophthalmopathy.

This chain links TRBV2 with TRBJ2-3; TRBD2 aligns across 11 bases. The sequence came from a young woman with Graves disease. Sequenced here: peripheral blood mononuclear cells (PBMCs), sampled at new diagnosis, from a patient treated with antithyroid drugs. This CDR3 is CASSEGTSGSTDTQYF. In DNA, the CDR3 is TGTGCCAGCAGCGAAGGGACTAGCGGTAGCACAGATACGCAGTATTTT. Full variable domain (rest looked up from reference TRBV2 and TRBJ2-3): EPEVTQTPSHQVTQMGQEVILRCVPISNHLYFYWYRQILGQKVEFLVSFYNNEISEKSEIFDDQFSVERPDGSNFTLKIRSTKLEDSAMYFCASSEGTSGSTDTQYFGPGTRLTVL.